The entry below gives a single T cell receptor beta chain sequence along with its context. Its target is not known. The data originate from a study of CD8+ T cells in alopecia areata. The study, taken as a whole, reports: Having one nonresponder leaves uncertain how baseline CD8+ expansion relates to response.

Treatment meaning: oral pan-JAK inhibitor, 5-10 mg twice daily. PBMC-derived CD4+ and CD8+ T cells were sorted. The CDR3 covers 12 residues. Trimming took 6 bases from V and 9 from J, leaving 17 bases between them. CDR1 is SQVTM and CDR2 is ANQGSEA in the germline V gene. Extracted RNA was reverse transcribed, and the resulting cDNA served as sequencing template. TCRdb keeps only in-frame clones here, not all; method: immunoSEQ multiplex PCR. The data contain approximately 210,000 clones, around three fifths of them seen just once; the ten biggest clones take up approximately 1.3%. The receptor was derived from a human donor with alopecia areata. The starting material was CD4+ T cells sorted from blood, obtained at approximately week 50, from a patient treated with tofacitinib. The chain uses TRBV29-1 and TRBJ1-2; no definite D call. The CDR3 nucleotides read TGCAGCGTGTGGGAGTCGTTGTATAGCTACACCTTC. This sequence encodes CSVWESLYSYTF.